This TCR beta chain was captured in a study of blood T cells in healthy people across ages. Primers used in a second PCR of about 7 to 12 cycles were a sample-barcoded 5' primer and a J-beta primer mix. Template switching added a 12-random-nucleotide identifier to every cDNA molecule. One entry per CDR3 protein, called by TCRdb with MiXCR from the 5' RACE reads. This table has about 1.4 million distinct CDR3 sequences, roughly 59% appearing once. About 9.9 milliliters of peripheral blood were drawn from each donor. Isolation per sample recovered at least 7 million PBMCs. Germline V gives CDR1 MNHNY, CDR2 SVGAGI (reference sequence). Between the trimmed V and J ends, which lost 6 bases and 0 bases, there was a span of 19 bases. The CDR3 loop spans 17 amino acids.

The genes are TRBV6-6 and TRBJ2-3; D is perhaps TRBD2 (6 bases). Sequenced sample: blood. The TCR comes from a man aged 18 to 35 in good health. The CDR3 DNA reads TGTGCCAGCAGCTGGATTCCTAGCGCTCCTAGCACAGATACGCAGTATTTT. It is translated as CASSWIPSAPSTDTQYF.